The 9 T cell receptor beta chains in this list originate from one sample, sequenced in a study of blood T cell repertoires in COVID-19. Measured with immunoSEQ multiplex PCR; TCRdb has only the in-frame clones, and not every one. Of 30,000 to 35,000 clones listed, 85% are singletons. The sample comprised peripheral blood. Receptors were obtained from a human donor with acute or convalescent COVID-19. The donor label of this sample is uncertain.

In DNA, the CDR3 is TGTGCCAGCAGTTACGCAGTCATGAACACTGAAGCTTTCTTT. Translating gives CASSYAVMNTEAFF. V is TRBV6-2 or TRBV6-3 and J is TRBJ1-1; D gene ambiguous. Germline CDR1 and CDR2: MNHEY and SVGEGT. The CDR3 has 14 residues. Trimming shortened V by 2 bases and J by 0 bases, and 7 bases separated the two germline ends.

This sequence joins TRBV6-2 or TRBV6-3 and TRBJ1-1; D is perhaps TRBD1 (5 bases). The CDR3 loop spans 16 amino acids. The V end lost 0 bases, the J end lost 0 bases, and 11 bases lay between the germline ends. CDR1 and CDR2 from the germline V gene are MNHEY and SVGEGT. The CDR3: CASSYSPGTLNTEAFF. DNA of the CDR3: TGTGCCAGCAGTTACTCGCCCGGGACTTTGAACACTGAAGCTTTCTTT.

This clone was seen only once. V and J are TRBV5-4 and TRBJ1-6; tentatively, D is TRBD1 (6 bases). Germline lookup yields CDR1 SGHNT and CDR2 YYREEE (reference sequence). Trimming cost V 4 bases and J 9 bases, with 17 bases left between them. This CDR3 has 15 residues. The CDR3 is CASSVDSLGGSPLHF. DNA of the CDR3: TGTGCCAGCAGCGTGGACAGTTTAGGTGGTTCACCCCTCCACTTT.

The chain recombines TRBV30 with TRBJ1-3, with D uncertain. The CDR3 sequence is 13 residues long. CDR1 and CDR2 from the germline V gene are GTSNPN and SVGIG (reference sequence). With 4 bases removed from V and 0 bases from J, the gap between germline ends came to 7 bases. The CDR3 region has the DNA TGTGCCTGGACCGTAAACTCTGGAAACACCATATATTTT. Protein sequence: CAWTVNSGNTIYF.

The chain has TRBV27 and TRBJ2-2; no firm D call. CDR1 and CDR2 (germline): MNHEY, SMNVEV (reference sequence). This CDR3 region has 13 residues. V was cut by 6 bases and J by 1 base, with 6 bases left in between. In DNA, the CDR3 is TGTGCCAGCAGCTCCTGGAACACCGGGGAGCTGTTTTTT. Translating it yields CASSSWNTGELFF.

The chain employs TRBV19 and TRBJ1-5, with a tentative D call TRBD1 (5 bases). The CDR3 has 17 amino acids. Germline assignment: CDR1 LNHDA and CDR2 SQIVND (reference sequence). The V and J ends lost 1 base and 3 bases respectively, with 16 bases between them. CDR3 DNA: TGTGCCAGTAGTATAGGGGGTGGTGGACACCACAATCAGCCCCAGCATTTT. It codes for CASSIGGGGHHNQPQHF.

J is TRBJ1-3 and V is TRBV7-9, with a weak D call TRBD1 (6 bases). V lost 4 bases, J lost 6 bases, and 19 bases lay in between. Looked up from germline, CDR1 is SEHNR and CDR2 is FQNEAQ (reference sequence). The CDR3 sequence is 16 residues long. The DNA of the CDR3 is TGTGCCAGCAGCTATAATCCTCGGGGGGCTGAAAACACCATATATTTT. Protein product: CASSYNPRGAENTIYF.

CDR3 region: CASSTPGDRENQPQHF. The DNA of the CDR3 is TGTGCCAGTAGTACACCGGGGGACAGGGAGAATCAGCCCCAGCATTTT. The chain links TRBV19 to TRBJ1-5, with 9 nucleotides matching TRBD1. The CDR3 is 16 residues long. Trimming cost V 4 bases and J 4 bases; bases outside gene matches: 8. Germline loops: CDR1 LNHDA, CDR2 SQIVND (reference sequence). The variable domain in full, completed from reference TRBV19 and TRBJ1-5, reads DGGITQSPKYLFRKEGQNVTLSCEQNLNHDAMYWYRQDPGQGLRLIYYSQIVNDFQKGDIAEGYSVSREKKESFPLTVTSAQKNPTAFYLCASSTPGDRENQPQHFGDGTRLSIL.

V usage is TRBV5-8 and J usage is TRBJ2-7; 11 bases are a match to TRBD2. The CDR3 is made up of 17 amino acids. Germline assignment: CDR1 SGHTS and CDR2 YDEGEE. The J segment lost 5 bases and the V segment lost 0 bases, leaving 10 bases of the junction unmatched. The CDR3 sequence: CASSLEASGRWWNEQYF. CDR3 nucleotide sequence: TGTGCCAGCAGCTTGGAGGCTAGCGGGAGGTGGTGGAACGAGCAGTACTTC.